The 10 T cell receptor beta chains below were found in one sample sequenced in a study of cytomegalovirus exposure and HLA in healthy donors. The PCR had 60 Vbeta and 13 Jbeta primers. Only in-frame clones appear in the TCRdb table, and some are missing; sequencing was by immunoSEQ multiplex PCR. The table has around 130,000 clones, over 75% seen once; the top ten hold around 1.5%. The sequencing sample was made of PBMCs. The receptors were sampled from a woman aged 18-29 years in good health and CMV-seronegative.

The V call is TRBV18, the J call TRBJ2-2; weak D call: TRBD2 (5 bases). CDR3 length equals 17 residues. Germline-derived CDR1 and CDR2 are KGHSH and LQKENI. V lost 4 bases and J 2 bases, leaving 17 bases between the germline ends. The CDR3 coding sequence is TGTGCCAGCTCACTGCTGACAATGAGGGAAAACACCGGGGAGCTGTTTTTT. Protein product: CASSLLTMRENTGELFF.

The gene calls are TRBV27 and TRBJ2-2; a possible D gene is TRBD2 (5 bases). Between the trimmed V and J ends, which lost 6 bases and 2 bases, there was a span of 13 bases. The CDR3 totals 15 residues. CDR1 and CDR2 from the germline V gene are MNHEY and SMNVEV (reference sequence). CDR3 nucleotide sequence: TGTGCCAGCAGGGTACCGGGATCTAACACCGGGGAGCTGTTTTTT. This encodes CASRVPGSNTGELFF.

The genes are TRBV9 and TRBJ2-2, with TRBD2 as a possible D gene (6 bases). From germline, CDR1 is SGDLS and CDR2 YYNGEE. The CDR3 contains 16 residues. The germline V and J ends were trimmed by 0 bases and 2 bases, with 11 bases remaining between them. The CDR3 DNA reads TGTGCCAGCAGCGTAGGCCAGGGAGGAAACACCGGGGAGCTGTTTTTT. Amino acid sequence: CASSVGQGGNTGELFF. The variable domain in full, with the rest retrieved from reference TRBV9 and TRBJ2-2, is DSGVTQTPKHLITATGQRVTLRCSPRSGDLSVYWYQQSLDQGLQFLIQYYNGEERAKGNILERFSAQQFPDLHSELNLSSLELGDSALYFCASSVGQGGNTGELFFGEGSRLTVL.

The V gene is TRBV6-1, the J gene TRBJ1-5, with 10 nucleotides matching TRBD1. CDR1 is MNHNS and CDR2 is SASEGT in the germline V gene. The V gene end was trimmed by 4 bases and the J gene end by 4 bases; junction bases not matched to a gene: 1. The CDR3 consists of 14 residues. CDR3 loop: CASSAGQGNQPQHF. CDR3 DNA: TGTGCCAGCAGTGCGGGACAGGGGAATCAGCCCCAGCATTTT.

A few counts support this clone. The chain carries TRBV5-1 and TRBJ1-1, with TRBD1 matching over 8 bases. This CDR3 has 14 residues. The junction had 3 bases not matched to a gene; V was cut back by 3 bases and J by 2 bases. Germline V gene sequence: CDR1 SGHRS, CDR2 YFSETQ. The CDR3 DNA follows: TGCGCCAGCAGCTCCGGACAGGGCAACACTGAAGCTTTCTTT. It specifies CASSSGQGNTEAFF.

CDR3 protein: CASSVGLASSQETQYF. DNA of the CDR3: TGTGCCAGCAGCGTAGGATTAGCAAGTTCCCAAGAGACCCAGTACTTC. This chain connects TRBV9 to TRBJ2-5; D ambiguous. Germline lookup yields CDR1 SGDLS and CDR2 YYNGEE. Trimming left V 0 bases short and J 1 base short, with 13 bases between. This CDR3 region has 16 residues.

The chain recombines TRBV7-9 with TRBJ2-5; weak D call: TRBD1 (6 bases). The DNA end is a closer match to TRBJ2-7, so the J assignment may be wrong. The CDR3 sequence is 15 residues long. Germline V gene data show CDR1 as SEHNR and CDR2 as FQNEAQ (reference sequence). CDR3 region: CASSLGQAFSYEQYF. The CDR3, as DNA: TGTGCCAGCAGCTTAGGACAGGCGTTCTCCTACGAGCAGTACTTC.

This clone has a single count. This sequence joins TRBV6-1 and TRBJ1-6; D not certain. The CDR3 contains 15 residues. CDR1 is MNHNS and CDR2 is SASEGT in the germline V gene. V was cut by 4 bases and J by 0 bases, with 7 bases left in between. CDR3 protein: CASSVKSSYNSPLHF. CDR3 nucleotide sequence: TGTGCCAGCAGTGTGAAGAGCTCCTATAATTCACCCCTCCACTTT.

In its sample, this clone was seen a few times. The rearrangement joins TRBV6-5 to TRBJ1-5; 10 bases match TRBD1. This CDR3 contains 14 residues. Germline CDR1 MNHEY, CDR2 SVGAGI. The V segment lost 4 bases and the J segment 5 bases; nucleotides outside the gene matches: 2. The CDR3 loop reads CASSSTGGDQPQHF. CDR3 coding DNA: TGTGCCAGCAGTTCGACAGGGGGCGATCAGCCCCAGCATTTT.

This clone was counted a few times. The chain joins TRBV19 to TRBJ2-1; the match to TRBD2 covers 13 bases. The CDR3 contains 16 residues. J gave up 9 bases and V 9 bases, and 14 bases lay outside the gene matches. The germline gives CDR1 LNHDA, CDR2 SQIVND (reference sequence). In DNA, the CDR3 is TGTGCCAGCTCTCATGGAGGACTAGCGGGAGCCGGTGAGCAGTTCTTC. Translated, it gives CASSHGGLAGAGEQFF.